Sequencing of this TCR beta chain was carried out in a study of cytomegalovirus exposure and HLA in healthy donors. Study-level results: Most likely, a cluster of highly shared sequence variants arose as a sequencing artifact. Certain indistinguishable V segments, among them TRBV6-2 and TRBV6-3, were excluded. Among TCR sequences, most were rare, though some public TCRs appeared in many donors. Reports described diagnosis of cytomegalovirus status by the classifier as highly specific and sensitive.

Concerning this clone itself: What it binds is not known.

This CDR3 contains 15 residues. Germline loops: CDR1 MNHNS, CDR2 SASEGT. With 4 bases clipped from V and 6 bases from J, the junction kept 9 bases outside the gene matches. PCR used 60 Vbeta primers and 13 Jbeta primers. Some clones are missing from TCRdb's copy, which holds only in-frame ones; the method was immunoSEQ multiplex PCR. Of more than 85,000 clones listed, 78% are singletons. The TCR was taken from a woman in her twenties or thirties in good health and CMV-seronegative. The sequenced material came from PBMCs. The rearrangement links TRBV6-1 to TRBJ2-5; 9 bases map to TRBD1. This CDR3 reads CASSADRGQHKTQYF. As DNA, the CDR3 is TGTGCCAGCAGTGCGGACAGGGGCCAACATAAGACCCAGTACTTC.